This T cell receptor beta chain stems from a study of T cell responses to AZD1222 COVID-19 vaccine. Regarding the study as a whole: Increases in Spike-specific TCR breadth and depth were seen after two AZD1222 doses.

Here immunoSEQ multiplex PCR was the method, and the copy in TCRdb shows in-frame clones only, minus some. This table holds 100,000 to 120,000 clones, roughly 89% found once. Notes on this clone: Its antigen remains unknown.

Sequenced here: peripheral blood, sampled 28 days after the second AZD1222 dose. This sequence originates from an adult who received the AZD1222 COVID-19 vaccine.

CDR3: CASSQGVGQLNQPQHF. DNA of the CDR3: TGTGCCAGCAGCCAAGGAGTCGGACAGCTTAATCAGCCCCAGCATTTT. This chain uses TRBV3-1 (or the pseudogene TRBV3-2) with TRBJ1-5, with D possibly matching TRBD1 (6 bases). Per the germline V gene, CDR1 is LGHDT and CDR2 is YNNKEL (reference sequence). The CDR3 contains 16 residues. Trimming left V 1 base short and J 4 bases short, with 14 bases between.